Presented here are 9 T cell receptor beta chains from one specimen sequenced in a study of post-analysis software for immune sequencing data. Whole-study results and caveats: TRBV5-6, TRBV5-1 and TRBV20-1 were among a few TRBV segments more frequent in patients than controls.

The authors incorporated unique molecular identifiers into the TCR beta cDNA libraries. TCRdb analysed the PCR reads with MiXCR anew, one entry per CDR3 protein. The sample shows roughly 540,000 distinct CDR3 sequences, less than 40% of them seen only once. These TCRs are of unknown antigen specificity. The sequencing input was blood. Receptors originate from a girl aged 2-17 years with multiple sclerosis.

The chain carries TRBV6-6 and TRBJ1-2; D may be TRBD1 (5 bases). Looked up from germline, CDR1 is MNHNY and CDR2 is SVGAGI (reference sequence). This CDR3 has 13 amino acids. The V end lost 7 bases, the J end lost 4 bases, and 13 bases lay between the germline ends. The CDR3 DNA sequence: TGTGCCAGCATTTTCGGGACGTCCTATGGCTACACCTTC. Residues: CASIFGTSYGYTF.

In its sample, this clonotype was seen a few times. A read error may produce the germline difference seen at one junction end. This rearrangement joins TRBV5-1 to TRBJ1-1; D gene ambiguous. CDR1 and CDR2 (germline): SGHRS, YFSETQ. There are 14 residues in the CDR3. The CDR3 spells CASSPGSLNTEAFF. The CDR3 DNA reads TGTGCCAGCTCACCAGGCAGTCTAAACACTGAAGCTTTCTTT.

This clonotype was detected only a few times. J is TRBJ1-1 and V is TRBV10-3; D call uncertain. The V and J ends lost 7 bases and 1 base respectively, with 10 bases between them. The V gene's germline CDR1 is ENHRY and CDR2 SYGVKD. The CDR3 spans 13 residues. DNA for the CDR3: TGTGCCATCACCAAGGCCCAGAACACTGAAGCTTTCTTT. Translated: CAITKAQNTEAFF.

The chain has TRBV5-1 and TRBJ2-3, with D unresolved. Deletions cut 4 bases from V and 3 bases from J, with 18 bases between. CDR3 length: 16 amino acids. Germline CDR1 and CDR2: SGHRS and YFSETQ. The CDR3 nucleotides are TGCGCCAGCAGCCCTACCGGTGAATTATGGACAGATACGCAGTATTTT. This sequence encodes CASSPTGELWTDTQYF.

This clonotype was detected once. The chain has TRBV5-1 and TRBJ2-5, with TRBD2 as a possible D gene (5 bases). Between the trimmed V and J ends, which lost 5 bases and 11 bases, there was a span of 19 bases. This CDR3 contains 13 residues. In germline, CDR1 is SGHRS, CDR2 YFSETQ. CDR3 DNA sequence: TGCGCCAGCAGTTCCTTACCTGACTACGGGCAGTACTTC. Its protein product is CASSSLPDYGQYF.

The V and J genes are TRBV20-1 and TRBJ1-2; D perhaps matches TRBD1 (6 bases). The CDR3 runs to 13 residues. V lost 3 bases to trimming and J lost 8 bases, with 16 bases between them. Germline loops: CDR1 DFQATT, CDR2 SNEGSKA (reference sequence). The CDR3 nucleotides are TGCAGTGCTAGTCTCCCCTCAGGGGACGGCTACACCTTC. Amino acid sequence: CSASLPSGDGYTF.

This clonotype was counted at least ten times. The V and J genes are TRBV29-1 and TRBJ2-7, with 7 nucleotides matching TRBD1. With V trimmed by 7 bases and J by 0 bases, 6 bases remained unmatched. The germline V gene has CDR1 SQVTM and CDR2 ANQGSEA. The CDR3 has 13 amino acids. Written as DNA, the CDR3 is TGCAGCGCGAGAACAGGGGTCTCCTACGAGCAGTACTTC. It encodes CSARTGVSYEQYF.

This clonotype was counted only a few times. This chain links TRBV9 with TRBJ1-2; D ambiguous. CDR3 length: 13 residues. Trimming removed 0 bases at V and 4 bases at J, with 7 bases between. CDR1 and CDR2 (germline): SGDLS, YYNGEE. The CDR3 protein is CASSVDAGYGYTF. DNA of the CDR3: TGTGCCAGCAGCGTAGATGCGGGCTATGGCTACACCTTC.

This sequence joins TRBV18 and TRBJ1-2, with TRBD1 as a possible D gene (5 bases). Germline CDR1 and CDR2: KGHSH and LQKENI. The CDR3 is made up of 15 amino acids. Trimming took off 1 base at V and 4 bases at J, with 13 bases between the two ends. CDR3 sequence reads: CASSPQTGARYGYTF. Here the CDR3 DNA reads TGTGCCAGCTCACCACAGACCGGGGCCCGCTATGGCTACACCTTC.